These 15 T cell receptor beta chains originate from one sample sequenced in a study of cytomegalovirus exposure and HLA in healthy donors. It was with 60 Vbeta and 13 Jbeta primers that the PCR ran. Sequencing used immunoSEQ multiplex PCR; TCRdb keeps in-frame clones, though not all of them. The profile covers 95,000 to 150,000 clones, with less than 90% appearing a single time and over 0.2% taken by the ten largest. Sequenced sample: PBMCs. The receptor source for this set is a man between 50 and 59 years old in good health and CMV-seronegative.

V is TRBV27 and J is TRBJ2-2, with a tentative D call TRBD1 (7 bases). Germline lookup yields CDR1 MNHEY and CDR2 SMNVEV (reference sequence). The length of the CDR3 is 17 residues. With 2 bases removed from V and 3 bases from J, the gap between germline ends came to 16 bases. The CDR3 DNA reads as TGTGCCAGCAGTTTAGCATTGACAGGGACTCACACCGGGGAGCTGTTTTTT. Its translation is CASSLALTGTHTGELFF.

The CDR3 DNA is TGTGCCAGCAGCCCCGGGGCGGGGGGGCACCAAGAGACCCAGTACTTC. Translated: CASSPGAGGHQETQYF. J is TRBJ2-5 and V is TRBV9, with 9 positions matching TRBD2. The CDR3 covers 16 residues. With V trimmed by 4 bases and J by 0 bases, 7 bases remained unmatched. In germline, CDR1 is SGDLS, CDR2 YYNGEE. The full variable domain, rest sourced from reference TRBV9 and TRBJ2-5, is DSGVTQTPKHLITATGQRVTLRCSPRSGDLSVYWYQQSLDQGLQFLIQYYNGEERAKGNILERFSAQQFPDLHSELNLSSLELGDSALYFCASSPGAGGHQETQYFGPGTRLLVL.

V gene TRBV28 combines with J gene TRBJ2-7; tentative D call: TRBD1 (6 bases). CDR1 and CDR2 from the germline V gene are MDHEN and SYDVKM. The ends were cut back, 2 bases at V and 0 bases at J, with 11 bases in the middle. The CDR3 runs 15 residues. The CDR3 region has the DNA TGTGCCAGCAGTTTAGGGGGCCACCTCTCCTACGAGCAGTACTTC. Translation: CASSLGGHLSYEQYF. The full variable domain, rest sourced from reference TRBV28 and TRBJ2-7, is DVKVTQSSRYLVKRTGEKVFLECVQDMDHENMFWYRQDPGLGLRLIYFSYDVKMKEKGDIPEGYSVSREKKERFSLILESASTNQTSMYLCASSLGGHLSYEQYFGPGTRLTVT.

The chain couples TRBV5-8 to TRBJ2-1, with 10 positions matching TRBD2. V was pared by 4 bases and J by 0 bases, with 10 bases of the junction left unmatched. Germline V lookup: CDR1 SGHTS, CDR2 YDEGEE. The CDR3 has 18 residues. The CDR3 nucleotides read TGTGCCAGCAGCCCCGGGGTAGCGGGGGGCAGCTCCTACAATGAGCAGTTCTTC. It translates to CASSPGVAGGSSYNEQFF.

The V gene is TRBV18, the J gene TRBJ2-7; 9 bases fit TRBD1. V lost 3 bases and J lost 4; bases outside the gene matches: 7. This CDR3 has 15 residues. CDR1 is KGHSH and CDR2 is LQKENI in the germline V gene. The CDR3 protein is CASSPMGQGGYEQYF. In DNA, the CDR3 is TGTGCCAGCTCACCGATGGGACAGGGCGGATACGAGCAGTACTTC.

This chain joins TRBV7-2 and TRBJ2-2; 12 positions agree with TRBD1. Germline CDR1 reads SGHTA; CDR2 reads FQGNSA. J lost 6 bases, V lost 5 bases, and 13 bases had no gene match. This CDR3 contains 18 residues. The CDR3 DNA follows: TGTGCCAGCAGCCGATCCGGGACAGGGGGCACGAGCGCCGGGGAGCTGTTTTTT. Translation: CASSRSGTGGTSAGELFF.

This clone was seen a few times. V is TRBV7-9 and J is TRBJ1-4; 10 bases are a match to TRBD1. Trimming cost V 1 base and J 8 bases; bases outside gene matches: 4. The germline V gene encodes CDR1 SEHNR and CDR2 FQNEAQ (reference sequence). The CDR3 is 15 amino acids. CDR3 sequence reads: CASSLDRDRGEKLFF. In DNA form, the CDR3 reads TGTGCCAGCAGCTTAGACCGGGACAGGGGAGAAAAACTGTTTTTT.

This sequence joins TRBV18 and TRBJ1-2, with 8 bases aligning to TRBD1. This CDR3 has 15 residues. The germline V gene encodes CDR1 KGHSH and CDR2 LQKENI. After removal of 5 bases from V and 8 bases from J, the junction contained 13 bases not matched to a gene. CDR3 in amino acids: CASSNRAPGGYGYTF. Here the CDR3 DNA reads TGTGCCAGCTCAAACCGGGCCCCAGGGGGCTACGGCTACACCTTC.

The rearrangement links TRBV11-2 to TRBJ2-2; no firm D call. The germline V and J ends were trimmed by 6 bases and 2 bases, with 10 bases remaining between them. This CDR3 contains 14 residues. Germline lookup yields CDR1 SGHAT and CDR2 FQNNGV. The CDR3 region is CASSSDINTGELFF. The CDR3 bases are TGTGCCAGCAGTTCTGACATCAACACCGGGGAGCTGTTTTTT.

The V gene is TRBV7-3, the J gene TRBJ1-1, with D perhaps matching TRBD1 (6 bases). Trimming shortened V by 5 bases and J by 1 base, and 11 bases separated the two germline ends. Looked up from germline, CDR1 is SGHTA and CDR2 is FQGTGA. This CDR3 comprises 14 residues. The CDR3 region is CASSQGHQNTEAFF. As DNA, the CDR3 is TGTGCCAGCAGCCAGGGACACCAGAACACTGAAGCTTTCTTT.

A single count supports this clone. The chain couples TRBV6-5 to TRBJ2-7; 7 bases align to TRBD1. V was clipped by 0 bases and J by 3 bases; unmatched bases: 2. This CDR3 comprises 14 residues. Germline V gives CDR1 MNHEY, CDR2 SVGAGI. Here the CDR3 reads CASSYSGTVYEQYF. The CDR3 DNA follows: TGTGCCAGCAGTTACTCCGGGACAGTCTACGAGCAGTACTTC.

The genes are TRBV9 and TRBJ2-1; TRBD2 matches at 7 bases. CDR3 size: 15 residues. V gave up 3 bases and J gave up 10 bases; unmatched junction bases: 13. From germline, CDR1 is SGDLS and CDR2 YYNGEE. CDR3 residues: CASSAAGDLQWEQFF. CDR3 coding DNA: TGTGCCAGCAGCGCGGCGGGAGATCTACAATGGGAGCAGTTCTTC.

The CDR3 nucleotides are TGTGCCAGCAGTGGGGGGGGTGTTTCCTACGAGCAGTACTTC. Residues: CASSGGGVSYEQYF. The rearrangement joins TRBV28 to TRBJ2-7; TRBD2 matches at 7 bases. Germline V gene lookup returns CDR1 MDHEN and CDR2 SYDVKM. The CDR3 spans 14 residues. With V trimmed by 5 bases and J by 1 base, 5 bases remained unmatched.

This clone showed up just once. J is TRBJ1-5 and V is TRBV15; 8 bases fit TRBD1. V shed 3 bases and J 4 bases; nucleotides not matched to a gene: 8. The germline gives CDR1 LNHNV, CDR2 YYDKDF (reference sequence). CDR3 length: 16 amino acids. CDR3 DNA: TGTGCCACCAGCAGTTTTGGACAGGGTGAGAATCAGCCCCAGCATTTT. Amino acid sequence: CATSSFGQGENQPQHF.

This clone was detected once. The J gene is TRBJ2-7, the V gene TRBV19; the match to TRBD1 covers 9 bases. Germline V gene data show CDR1 as LNHDA and CDR2 as SQIVND (reference sequence). V gave up 3 bases and J gave up 5 bases; unmatched junction bases: 14. This CDR3 comprises 17 residues. This CDR3 is CASSMVHSPGQGNEQYF. The CDR3 DNA reads as TGTGCCAGTAGTATGGTCCACTCTCCGGGACAGGGAAACGAGCAGTACTTC.